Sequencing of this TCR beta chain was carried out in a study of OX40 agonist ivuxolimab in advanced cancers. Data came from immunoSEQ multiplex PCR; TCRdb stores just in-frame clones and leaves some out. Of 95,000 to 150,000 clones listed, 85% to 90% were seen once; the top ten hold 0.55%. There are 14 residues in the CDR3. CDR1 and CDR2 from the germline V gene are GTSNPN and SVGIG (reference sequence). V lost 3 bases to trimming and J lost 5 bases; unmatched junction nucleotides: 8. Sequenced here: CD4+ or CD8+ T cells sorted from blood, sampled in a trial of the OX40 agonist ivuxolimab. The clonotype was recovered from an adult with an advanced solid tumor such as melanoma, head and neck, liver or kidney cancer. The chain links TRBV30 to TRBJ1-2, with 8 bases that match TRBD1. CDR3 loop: CAWRKTGARYGYTF. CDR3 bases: TGTGCCTGGAGGAAGACAGGGGCGAGGTATGGCTACACCTTC.